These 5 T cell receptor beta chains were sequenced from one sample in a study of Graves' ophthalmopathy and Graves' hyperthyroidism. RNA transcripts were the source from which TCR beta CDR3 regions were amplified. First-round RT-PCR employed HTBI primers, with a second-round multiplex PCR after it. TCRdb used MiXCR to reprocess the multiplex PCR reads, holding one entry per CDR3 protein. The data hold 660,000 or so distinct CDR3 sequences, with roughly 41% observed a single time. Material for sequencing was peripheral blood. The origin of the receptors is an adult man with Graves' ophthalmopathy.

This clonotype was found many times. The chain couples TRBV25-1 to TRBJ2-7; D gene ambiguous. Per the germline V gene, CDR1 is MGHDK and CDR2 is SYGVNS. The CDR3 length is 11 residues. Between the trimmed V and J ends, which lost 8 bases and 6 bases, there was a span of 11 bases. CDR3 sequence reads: CASRVAGEQYF. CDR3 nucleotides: TGTGCCAGCCGGGTGGCAGGCGAGCAGTACTTC.

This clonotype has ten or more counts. CDR3 sequence reads: CASSAFENGELFF. CDR3 coding DNA: TGTGCCAGCAGTGCCTTTGAAAACGGGGAGCTGTTTTTT. The chain is built from TRBV6-4 and TRBJ2-2; D is undetermined. V was cut by 4 bases and J by 7 bases, with 10 bases left in between. The CDR3 sequence is 13 residues long. CDR1 MRHNA and CDR2 SNTAGT come from the germline V gene.

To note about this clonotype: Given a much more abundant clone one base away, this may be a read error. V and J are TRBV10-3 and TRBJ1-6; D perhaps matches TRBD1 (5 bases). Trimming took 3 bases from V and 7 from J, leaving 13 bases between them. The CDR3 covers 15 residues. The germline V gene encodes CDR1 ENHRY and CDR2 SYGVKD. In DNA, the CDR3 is TGTGCCATCAGTGAATTGACAGCCTGGAATTCACCCCTCCACTTT. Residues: CAISELTAWNSPLHF.

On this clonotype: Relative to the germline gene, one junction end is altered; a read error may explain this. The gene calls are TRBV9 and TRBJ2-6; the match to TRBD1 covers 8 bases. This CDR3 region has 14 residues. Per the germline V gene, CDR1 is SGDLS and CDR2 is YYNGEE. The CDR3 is CASSVGGQAHVLTF. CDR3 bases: TGTGCCAGCAGCGTAGGGGGACAGGCCCACGTCCTGACTTTC.

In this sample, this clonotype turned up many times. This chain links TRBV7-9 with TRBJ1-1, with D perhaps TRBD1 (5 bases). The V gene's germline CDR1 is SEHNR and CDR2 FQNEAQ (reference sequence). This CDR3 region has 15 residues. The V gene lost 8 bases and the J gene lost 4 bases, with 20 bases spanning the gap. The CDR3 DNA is TGTGCCAGCGAATTTCGGGCGGGGGGGGGCACTGAAGCTTTCTTT. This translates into CASEFRAGGGTEAFF. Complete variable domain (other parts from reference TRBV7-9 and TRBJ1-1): DTGVSQNPRHKITKRGQNVTFRCDPISEHNRLYWYRQTLGQGPEFLTYFQNEAQLEKSRLLSDRFSAERPKGSFSTLEIQRTEQGDSAMYLCASEFRAGGGTEAFFGQGTRLTVV.